This T cell receptor (beta chain) was retrieved from a study of control samples from healthy donors and cancer patients (dated by TCRdb to 2018 to 2021). As for this clone: Its target antigen remains unknown. The record has no base qualities; no much larger clone is one base away.

The method behind the library was the immunoSEQ multiplex PCR assay. TCRdb took this table from immuneACCESS and kept in-frame rearrangements with V and J called. Such tables lack part of the clones; where checked against another copy, unresolved V genes explain under half of the gap, and the rest is unexplained. This sample is represented by hundreds of thousands of clones; 80% to 95% of them were singletons. The ten most abundant clones make up 5.5% to 7.5% of the sample. The TCR was taken from a man in his forties with head and neck cancer. The specimen was PBMCs.

In nucleotides, the sequence is TGTGCCAGCGGACTAGCGGGAGGTCGGGGCAATGAGCAGTTCTTC. Its product reads: CASGLAGGRGNEQFF. The V gene is TRBV28 and the J gene is TRBJ2-1; 14 central bases correspond to TRBD2. V is cut back by 8 bases and J by 6 bases, with 6 bases in the junction unmatched. Via the germline V gene, CDR1 is MDHEN and CDR2 SYDVKM. The CDR3 measures 15 amino acids from cysteine to phenylalanine. Only CDR3 DNA is held: 45 bases, read in frame from base 1.